These 17 T cell receptor beta chains were sequenced from one sample in a study of cytomegalovirus exposure and HLA in healthy donors. In the PCR, 60 Vbeta and 13 Jbeta primers were used. Repertoires were generated with immunoSEQ multiplex PCR, while TCRdb's copy carries only in-frame clones and drops some. The data show more than 150,000 clones, about 85% seen once. Input material: PBMCs. All receptors come from a girl aged 10-17 years in good health and CMV-seropositive.

The V gene is TRBV2, the J gene TRBJ1-5, with D maybe TRBD1 (5 bases). Germline lookup yields CDR1 SNHLY and CDR2 FYNNEI. V shed 6 bases and J shed 6 bases, with 6 bases lying between them. The CDR3 totals 11 residues. The CDR3 sequence: CASRQGQPQHF. CDR3 nucleotide sequence: TGTGCCAGCAGGCAGGGTCAGCCCCAGCATTTT.

This clone has more than one count but fewer than ten. V usage is TRBV25-1 and J usage is TRBJ1-2, with 7 bases that match TRBD1. The CDR3 covers 13 residues. The V segment lost 6 bases and the J segment 6 bases; nucleotides outside the gene matches: 7. Germline V gives CDR1 MGHDK, CDR2 SYGVNS. Written as DNA, the CDR3 is TGTGCCAGCAGCCGGGGTACAGGGGATGGCTACACCTTC. The encoded protein is CASSRGTGDGYTF.

The J gene is TRBJ1-2, the V gene TRBV19, with D possibly TRBD1 on 6 matching bases. CDR1 is LNHDA and CDR2 is SQIVND in the germline V gene (reference sequence). Trimming stripped 6 bases from V and 5 bases from J, with 16 bases between. The CDR3 sequence is 14 residues long. CDR3 residues: CASRPAGDGYGYTF. The CDR3 DNA follows: TGTGCCAGTAGACCTGCAGGGGATGGGTATGGCTACACCTTC.

CDR3 region: CSVASQVGKEKLFF. In nucleotides, the CDR3 is TGCAGCGTCGCCAGTCAGGTCGGTAAAGAAAAACTGTTTTTT. The V and J genes are TRBV29-1 and TRBJ1-4; the D is unclear. Per germline, CDR1 SQVTM and CDR2 ANQGSEA. The CDR3 totals 14 residues. V shed 6 bases and J shed 8 bases, with 19 bases lying between them.

The chain carries TRBV5-4 and TRBJ1-2, with unresolved D. Germline loops: CDR1 SGHNT, CDR2 YYREEE (reference sequence). The CDR3 consists of 10 residues. Trimming stripped 6 bases from V and 4 bases from J, with 4 bases between. The DNA for the CDR3 is TGTGCCAGCACCTCCTATGGCTACACCTTC. It translates to CASTSYGYTF.

CDR3 coding DNA: TGTGCCAGCAGCTTAAACCTGGTAGCGGAGGGGTATAAGTACTTC. Protein sequence: CASSLNLVAEGYKYF. The rearrangement uses TRBV7-2 and TRBJ2-7, with D maybe TRBD2 (6 bases). The germline V gene has CDR1 SGHTA and CDR2 FQGNSA. Trimming took off 2 bases at V and 11 bases at J, with 22 bases between the two ends. The CDR3 covers 15 residues.

The gene calls are TRBV30 and TRBJ1-1, with TRBD1 matching 9 bases. The CDR3 sequence is 13 residues long. The germline gives CDR1 GTSNPN, CDR2 SVGIG (reference sequence). V dropped 3 bases and J dropped 4; count of bases not matched to a gene: 3. CDR3 amino acids: CAWRTGGSTEAFF. The CDR3 DNA reads TGTGCCTGGAGGACAGGGGGTTCCACTGAAGCTTTCTTT. The full variable domain, in which reference TRBV30 and TRBJ1-1 provide the parts outside the CDR3, is SQTIHQWPATLVQPVGSPLSLECTVEGTSNPNLYWYRQAAGRGLQLLFYSVGIGQISSEVPQNLSASRPQDRQFILSSKKLLLSDSGFYLCAWRTGGSTEAFFGQGTRLTVV.

The rearrangement links TRBV19 to TRBJ1-4; D unclear. V shed 3 bases and J shed 4 bases, with 6 bases lying between them. The CDR3 consists of 13 residues. Germline assignment: CDR1 LNHDA and CDR2 SQIVND (reference sequence). The CDR3, as DNA: TGTGCCAGTAGTATCTGGCATAATGAAAAACTGTTTTTT. Translated: CASSIWHNEKLFF.

This clone was counted a single time. The rearrangement links TRBV29-1 to TRBJ2-1; 7 positions match TRBD1. The CDR3 is 14 residues long. V lost 5 bases and J lost 5; bases outside the gene matches: 9. CDR1 is SQVTM, CDR2 ANQGSEA, per germline. The CDR3 DNA sequence: TGCAGCGTTACTGACAGGGTTCATAACAATGAGCAGTTCTTC. Amino acid sequence: CSVTDRVHNNEQFF.

This clone was seen only a few times. The chain combines TRBV9 with TRBJ2-7, with D perhaps TRBD1 (5 bases). The CDR3 spans 16 residues. V shed 3 bases and J shed 0 bases, with 16 bases lying between them. The germline V gene has CDR1 SGDLS and CDR2 YYNGEE. The CDR3 DNA follows: TGTGCCAGCAGCGCCGGAGACAGTCGAAGCTCCTACGAGCAGTACTTC. Its translation is CASSAGDSRSSYEQYF.

V is TRBV5-1 and J is TRBJ1-2; TRBD1 aligns across 7 bases. The CDR3 is made up of 15 amino acids. The trim removed 2 bases at V and 5 bases at J, leaving 9 bases unmatched. Germline CDR1 SGHRS, CDR2 YFSETQ. CDR3 loop: CASSFGQVGGYGYTF. The CDR3 coding sequence is TGCGCCAGCAGCTTTGGACAGGTCGGGGGTTATGGCTACACCTTC.

This chain uses TRBV30 with TRBJ2-5, with 11 bases fitting TRBD1. The J call may be mistaken, given a closer DNA end match to TRBJ2-7. This CDR3 contains 14 residues. CDR1 GTSNPN and CDR2 SVGIG come from the germline V gene (reference sequence). The DNA for the CDR3 is TGTGTGGGCTTCCGGGACAGGGGGAGCCACGAGCAGTACTTC. This sequence encodes CVGFRDRGSHEQYF.

V and J are TRBV13 and TRBJ2-1; 7 bases align to TRBD2. The CDR3 contains 15 residues. CDR1 and CDR2 from the germline V gene are PRHDT and FYEKMQ (reference sequence). With 5 bases clipped from V and 3 bases from J, the junction kept 7 bases outside the gene matches. The CDR3 here is CASSPGSGGYNEQFF. DNA of the CDR3: TGTGCCAGCAGCCCCGGTTCGGGGGGCTACAATGAGCAGTTCTTC.

The CDR3 DNA reads TGCGCCAGCAGCCCGGGGTACTGGGGGAACACTGAAGCTTTCTTT. Translation: CASSPGYWGNTEAFF. The chain combines TRBV4-1 with TRBJ1-1, with D hard to call. In germline, CDR1 is MGHRA, CDR2 YSYEKL. V was clipped by 4 bases and J by 1 base, with 13 bases between them. This CDR3 comprises 15 residues.

The genes are TRBV5-4 and TRBJ2-3; 8 nucleotides line up with TRBD2. Germline CDR1 and CDR2: SGHNT and YYREEE (reference sequence). The CDR3 sequence is 16 residues long. The V gene end was trimmed by 4 bases and the J gene end by 0 bases; junction bases not matched to a gene: 7. CDR3 DNA sequence: TGTGCCAGCAGCCCTCCGAGCGGGAGAAGCACAGATACGCAGTATTTT. Its protein is CASSPPSGRSTDTQYF.

This clone showed up just a few times. The chain's CDR3 is CASRDSARNTGELFF. CDR3 nucleotide sequence: TGTGCCAGCAGAGACAGTGCAAGGAACACCGGGGAGCTGTTTTTT. J is TRBJ2-2 and V is TRBV11-3; D might be TRBD1 (5 bases). This CDR3 spans 15 amino acids. CDR1 and CDR2 (germline): SGHNT, YENEEA. V gave up 6 bases and J gave up 1 base, with 12 bases separating them. Looking up the rest from reference TRBV11-3 and TRBJ2-2 gives the full variable domain: EAGVVQSPRYKIIEKKQPVAFWCNPISGHNTLYWYLQNLGQGPELLIRYENEEAVDDSQLPKDRFSAERLKGVDSTLKIQPAELGDSAVYLCASRDSARNTGELFFGEGSRLTVL.

This rearrangement joins TRBV6-1 to TRBJ1-2; TRBD1 agrees at 9 bases. CDR1 and CDR2 (germline): MNHNS, SASEGT. The CDR3 covers 14 residues. Losses at the gene ends were 6 bases for V and 4 bases for J; bases not matched to a gene: 6. The CDR3 region is CASREQGAGYGYTF. The CDR3 nucleotides read TGTGCCAGCAGAGAACAGGGGGCAGGCTATGGCTACACCTTC.